This entry lists 17 T cell receptor beta chains sequenced from one sample in a study of PD-1 blockade in mismatch repair-deficient tumors listed by TCRdb under 2017. Library prep was done by the immunoSEQ multiplex PCR assay. TCRdb limited this immuneACCESS table to in-frame rearrangements with V and J called. A share of clones is missing; checked studies link under half to unresolved V genes, and the rest is unexplained. The sample has around 100,000 clones on record, 70% to 80% of them singletons. In total, the top ten clones hold around 4.7% of the sample. Specimen: peripheral blood, collected more than 58 weeks after starting pembrolizumab. All receptors derive from an adult with mismatch repair-deficient cancer.

The chain joins TRBV7-6 to TRBJ1-1; D is unclear. This CDR3 spans 14 amino acids. V lost 6 bases and J 0 bases, leaving 11 bases between the germline ends. Germline V gives CDR1 SGHVS, CDR2 FNYEAQ. In DNA form, the CDR3 reads TGTGCCAGCAGACCGGGAGTGATGAACACTGAAGCTTTCTTT. The encoded protein is CASRPGVMNTEAFF.

The rearrangement joins TRBV19 to TRBJ1-2; D is unclear. V lost 6 bases and J lost 7, with 27 bases in between. CDR1 is LNHDA, CDR2 SQIVND, per germline (reference sequence). The CDR3 extends over 17 amino acids. The CDR3 DNA reads TGTGCCAGTAGGCCCACCCTGCTAGGCCCCCCTCTGACTGGCTACACCTTC. Protein: CASRPTLLGPPLTGYTF.

The J gene is TRBJ2-1, the V gene TRBV28; D is unresolved. The V gene lost 4 bases and the J gene lost 0 bases, with 19 bases spanning the gap. CDR3 length: 18 amino acids. CDR1 is MDHEN, CDR2 SYDVKM, per germline. CDR3 loop: CASSWGYRRVSSYNEQFF. The CDR3 DNA reads TGTGCCAGCAGTTGGGGTTATAGACGGGTTAGCTCCTACAATGAGCAGTTCTTC.

The chain recombines TRBV5-5 with TRBJ2-7; the D gene is possibly TRBD1 (5 bases). Trimming pared 1 base from V and 2 bases from J, leaving 13 bases between. This CDR3 spans 15 amino acids. Germline V gives CDR1 SGHKS, CDR2 YYEKEE (reference sequence). CDR3 DNA: TGTGCCAGCAGCTTGACAGGTGCCTCGACCTACGAGCAGTACTTC. Encoded protein: CASSLTGASTYEQYF. Variable domain in full (rest from reference TRBV5-5 and TRBJ2-7): DAGVTQSPTHLIKTRGQQVTLRCSPISGHKSVSWYQQVLGQGPQFIFQYYEKEERGRGNFPDRFSARQFPNYSSELNVNALLLGDSALYLCASSLTGASTYEQYFGPGTRLTVT.

The V call is TRBV29-1, the J call TRBJ1-1, with a possible D match to TRBD1 (5 bases). The germline CDR1 and CDR2 sequences are SQVTM and ANQGSEA. The CDR3 runs 16 residues. V lost 0 bases and J 6 bases, leaving 20 bases between the germline ends. This chain's CDR3 is CSVEDPEGRVFSEAFF. The CDR3 bases are TGCAGCGTTGAAGATCCCGAAGGCAGGGTTTTTTCTGAAGCTTTCTTT. The full variable domain, its missing parts supplied by reference TRBV29-1 and TRBJ1-1, is SAVISQKPSRDICQRGTSLTIQCQVDSQVTMMFWYRQQPGQSLTLIATANQGSEATYESGFVIDKFPISRPNLTFSTLTVSNMSPEDSSIYLCSVEDPEGRVFSEAFFGQGTRLTVV.

This sequence joins TRBV6-1 and TRBJ2-7; D is perhaps TRBD1 (5 bases). Germline CDR1 and CDR2: MNHNS and SASEGT. This CDR3 contains 15 residues. Between the trimmed V and J ends, which lost 3 bases and 7 bases, there was a span of 19 bases. The CDR3 region is CASSEDTGIYGEQYF. The DNA for the CDR3 is TGTGCCAGCAGTGAGGACACAGGAATTTATGGGGAGCAGTACTTC.

V gene TRBV2 combines with J gene TRBJ2-7; 9 bases are shared with TRBD1. CDR1 and CDR2 (germline): SNHLY, FYNNEI. J was trimmed by 3 bases and V by 4 bases; bases with no gene match: 13. The CDR3 is made up of 17 amino acids. Here the CDR3 reads CASSGNRGPFSGYEQYF. The CDR3 DNA reads as TGTGCCAGCAGTGGGAACAGGGGGCCCTTTAGTGGCTACGAGCAGTACTTC.

This chain connects TRBV9 to TRBJ1-1; no firm D call. The CDR3 is made up of 11 amino acids. The V gene's germline CDR1 is SGDLS and CDR2 YYNGEE. V lost 3 bases and J lost 7, with 7 bases in between. In DNA form, the CDR3 reads TGTGCCAGCAGCGCGGAGGGTGAAGCTTTCTTT. It is translated as CASSAEGEAFF.

Only one count was recorded for this clone. This sequence joins TRBV18 and TRBJ2-7; D gene ambiguous. Trimming stripped 3 bases from V and 0 bases from J, with 6 bases between. Germline CDR1 is KGHSH and CDR2 is LQKENI. The CDR3 length is 13 residues. The CDR3: CASSPPSSYEQYF. The DNA of the CDR3 is TGTGCCAGCTCACCTCCTAGCTCCTACGAGCAGTACTTC. Full variable domain (missing parts from reference TRBV18 and TRBJ2-7): NAGVMQNPRHLVRRRGQEARLRCSPMKGHSHVYWYRQLPEEGLKFMVYLQKENIIDESGMPKERFSAEFPKEGPSILRIQQVVRGDSAAYFCASSPPSSYEQYFGPGTRLTVT.

This clone was counted once. Written as DNA, the CDR3 is TGTGCCTGGACGGGTGGGACACGAGAAATGAACACTGAAGCTTTCTTT. This encodes CAWTGGTREMNTEAFF. V usage is TRBV30 and J usage is TRBJ1-1; weak D call: TRBD1 (6 bases). CDR3 length: 16 amino acids. Germline values: CDR1 GTSNPN, CDR2 SVGIG (reference sequence). The V and J ends lost 4 bases and 0 bases respectively, with 18 bases between them.

J is TRBJ2-3 and V is TRBV9; D unresolved. Germline CDR1 and CDR2: SGDLS and YYNGEE. The CDR3 contains 15 residues. V lost 0 bases and J lost 2, with 10 bases in between. CDR3 in DNA: TGTGCCAGCAGCGTAGAGGGCTCAAACACAGATACGCAGTATTTT. Amino acid sequence: CASSVEGSNTDTQYF.

The chain recombines TRBV7-9 with TRBJ2-3, with 9 bases matching TRBD1. Losses at the gene ends were 5 bases for V and 2 bases for J; bases not matched to a gene: 5. The CDR3 is 15 residues long. In germline, CDR1 is SEHNR, CDR2 FQNEAQ (reference sequence). The CDR3 here is CASSTTGGYTDTQYF. The DNA of the CDR3 is TGTGCCAGCAGCACGACAGGGGGATACACAGATACGCAGTATTTT.

The chain employs TRBV6-5 and TRBJ2-2, with TRBD2 matching over 7 bases. V dropped 9 bases and J dropped 7; count of bases not matched to a gene: 5. Germline CDR1 MNHEY, CDR2 SVGAGI. The CDR3 totals 12 residues. CDR3 loop: CARAAGSGELFF. The CDR3 DNA reads TGTGCCAGGGCAGCGGGAAGCGGGGAGCTGTTTTTT.

The chain employs TRBV6-5 and TRBJ2-1, with TRBD2 matching 13 bases. The CDR3 contains 15 residues. Trimming cost V 4 bases and J 9 bases; bases outside gene matches: 6. CDR1 is MNHEY and CDR2 is SVGAGI in the germline V gene. This CDR3 reads CASSSLAGGPFEQFF. CDR3 sequence (DNA): TGTGCCAGCAGTTCACTAGCGGGAGGGCCTTTTGAGCAGTTCTTC.

The V and J genes are TRBV18 and TRBJ2-1; a weak D match, TRBD2 (5 bases). The ends were cut back, 3 bases at V and 3 bases at J, with 6 bases in the middle. This CDR3 comprises 13 residues. Germline V gene lookup returns CDR1 KGHSH and CDR2 LQKENI. For the CDR3, the DNA is TGTGCCAGCTCACCCCGGGGCTACAATGAGCAGTTCTTC. This encodes CASSPRGYNEQFF. Full variable domain (outside the CDR3, taken from reference TRBV18 and TRBJ2-1): NAGVMQNPRHLVRRRGQEARLRCSPMKGHSHVYWYRQLPEEGLKFMVYLQKENIIDESGMPKERFSAEFPKEGPSILRIQQVVRGDSAAYFCASSPRGYNEQFFGPGTRLTVL.

This clone was detected a few times. This sequence joins TRBV4-1 and TRBJ2-7, with D perhaps given as TRBD1 or TRBD2 (5 bases each). The CDR3 sequence is 17 residues long. Per germline, CDR1 MGHRA and CDR2 YSYEKL. The ends were cut back, 1 base at V and 2 bases at J, with 18 bases in the middle. CDR3 bases: TGCGCCAGCAGCCAAGTCCCACCGGGACGGACACCCTACGAGCAGTACTTC. Translated, it gives CASSQVPPGRTPYEQYF.

This chain uses TRBV21-1 with TRBJ2-4; TRBD2 is the table's D call, not checked against the DNA. TRBV21-1 is a pseudogene. The CDR3 sequence is 16 residues long. The CDR3 DNA follows: TGTGCCAGCGGCGGACTAGCGGGACGAGCCAAAAACATTCAGTACTTC. Its translation is CASGGLAGRAKNIQYF.